This T cell receptor (beta chain) was documented in a study of shared clonotypes between healthy human individuals. Study details: Every donor yielded three CD4 naive, three CD4 memory, two CD8 naive and one CD8 memory plate.

This clone has only a few counts. The CDR3 length is 14 residues. Germline CDR1 is MDHEN and CDR2 is SYDVKM. The germline V and J ends were trimmed by 6 bases and 7 bases, with 16 bases remaining between them. Methods used by the authors: ImmunoSEQ output held junction-only sequences without quality scores, so filtering differed. Measured with immunoSEQ multiplex PCR; TCRdb has only the in-frame clones, and not every one. D and trimming were read from the DNA, whereas the V and J calls and clone size are those reported in that table. Of about 2.5 million clones detected, around 92% appear once; the ten largest clones hold approximately 0.4%. Free of recent acute infections or vaccinations, the donors were healthy HIV-negative adults. Investigators divided CD4+ cells into CD45RA+ naive and CD45RA-negative memory subsets.

This chain joins TRBV28 and TRBJ1-5; D is possibly TRBD1 (5 bases). The clonotype was recovered from a man between 18 and 29 years old in good health. Some clones in this sample may be carry-over from other donors' samples. Sequencing input: naive CD4+ T cells from PBMCs. Indicated subset: CD45RA+ positively selected. CDR3 sequence: CASSSAPQGQPQHF. As DNA, the CDR3 is TGTGCCAGCAGCTCTGCGCCCCAGGGACAGCCCCAGCATTTT.